This T cell receptor (beta chain) is from a study of human T cells and chemical hapten exposure. The sample's time point: pre-sensitization, week 0. Treatment given: therapeutic diphenylcyclopropenone sensitization with weekly scalp DPC. TCRdb reanalysed the RACE reads using MiXCR and keeps one entry per CDR3 protein. Among about 180,000 distinct CDR3 sequences listed, about 31% were seen once. The receptor comes from a woman in her twenties or thirties with alopecia areata. Some clones in this sample may be carry-over from other donors' samples. The sample was whole blood, taken in connection with sensitization to the hapten diphenylcyclopropenone (DPC).

The CDR3 reads CASSSLMQGRADTQYF. CDR3 sequence (DNA): TGCGCCAGCAGCTCTCTTATGCAGGGGAGGGCAGATACGCAGTATTTT. The rearrangement links TRBV5-1 to TRBJ2-3; D possibly corresponds to TRBD2 (7 bases). V was trimmed by 3 bases and J by 4 bases, leaving 18 bases between them. The CDR3 runs 16 residues. Per the germline V gene, CDR1 is SGHRS and CDR2 is YFSETQ.